A single sample gave rise to the 3 T cell receptor beta chains below, sequenced in a study of cytomegalovirus exposure and HLA in healthy donors. The PCR had 60 Vbeta and 13 Jbeta primers. The assay was immunoSEQ multiplex PCR, and TCRdb's table has in-frame clones only and misses some. The sample consists of approximately 110,000 clones, approximately 80% of them appearing once. Sequencing used PBMCs. These receptors originate from a man aged 45-60 years in good health and CMV-seronegative.

The rearrangement uses TRBV4-1 and TRBJ1-5; no firm D call. The V end was cut by 0 bases, the J end by 3 bases, with 6 bases between. Per germline, CDR1 MGHRA and CDR2 YSYEKL. The length of the CDR3 is 14 residues. The CDR3 here is CASSQERSNQPQHF. CDR3 nucleotides: TGCGCCAGCAGCCAAGAGAGGTCCAATCAGCCCCAGCATTTT.

The chain links TRBV4-1 to TRBJ2-2; 9 bases agree with TRBD2. V gave up 4 bases and J gave up 1 base; unmatched junction bases: 4. Germline CDR1 MGHRA, CDR2 YSYEKL. CDR3 length: 16 amino acids. In nucleotides, the CDR3 is TGCGCCAGCAGCCCGTATAGCGGGGGGAACACCGGGGAGCTGTTTTTT. It is translated as CASSPYSGGNTGELFF.

The J gene is TRBJ2-1, the V gene TRBV18; 10 nucleotides match TRBD2. After removal of 0 bases from V and 5 bases from J, the junction contained 13 bases not matched to a gene. Germline CDR1 KGHSH, CDR2 LQKENI. The CDR3 extends over 19 amino acids. CDR3: CASSPPESGRVRANNEQFF. CDR3 coding DNA: TGTGCCAGCTCACCACCGGAAAGCGGGAGGGTTAGAGCTAACAATGAGCAGTTCTTC.